This T cell receptor beta chain emerged from a study of blood T cell repertoires in COVID-19. About the study: From the United States, Italy and Spain came samples of acute and convalescent COVID-19.

The table came from immunoSEQ multiplex PCR; TCRdb's copy has only in-frame clones and leaves some out. The sample consists of 75,000 to 90,000 clones, about 88% of them appearing once. The CDR3 is 13 amino acids. Germline trimming cut 4 bases from V and 6 bases from J; bases unmatched to any gene: 5. Per germline, CDR1 SGHVS and CDR2 FNYEAQ. The sequenced sample consisted of peripheral blood. This rearrangement joins TRBV7-6 to TRBJ2-7, with TRBD1 matching over 8 bases. This TCR was recovered from a man older than 75 with active or convalescent COVID-19. The CDR3 loop reads CASSWQDRGEQYV. The CDR3 region has the DNA TGTGCCAGCAGCTGGCAAGACAGGGGCGAGCAGTACGTC.